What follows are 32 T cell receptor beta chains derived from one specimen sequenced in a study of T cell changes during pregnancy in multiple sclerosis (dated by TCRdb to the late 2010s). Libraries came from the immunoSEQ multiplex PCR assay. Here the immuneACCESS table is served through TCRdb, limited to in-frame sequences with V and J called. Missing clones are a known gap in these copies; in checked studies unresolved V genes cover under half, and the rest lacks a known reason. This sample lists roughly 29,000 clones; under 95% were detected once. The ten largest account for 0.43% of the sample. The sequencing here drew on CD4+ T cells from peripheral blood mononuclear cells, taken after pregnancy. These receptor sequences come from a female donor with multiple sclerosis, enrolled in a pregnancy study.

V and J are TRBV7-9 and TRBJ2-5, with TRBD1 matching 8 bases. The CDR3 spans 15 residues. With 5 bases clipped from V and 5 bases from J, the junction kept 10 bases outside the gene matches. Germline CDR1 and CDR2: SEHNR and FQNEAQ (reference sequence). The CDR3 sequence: CASSPRTGQGETQYF. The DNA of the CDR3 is TGTGCCAGCAGCCCCCGGACAGGGCAAGGGGAGACCCAGTACTTC.

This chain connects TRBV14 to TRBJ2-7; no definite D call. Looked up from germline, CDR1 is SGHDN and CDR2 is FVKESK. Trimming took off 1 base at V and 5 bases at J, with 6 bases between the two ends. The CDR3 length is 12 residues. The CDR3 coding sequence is TGTGCCAGCAGCCAAGGGAGAAACGAGCAGTACTTC. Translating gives CASSQGRNEQYF. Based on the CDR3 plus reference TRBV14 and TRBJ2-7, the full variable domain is EAGVTQFPSHSVIEKGQTVTLRCDPISGHDNLYWYRRVMGKEIKFLLHFVKESKQDESGMPNNRFLAERTGGTYSTLKVQPAELEDSGVYFCASSQGRNEQYFGPGTRLTVT.

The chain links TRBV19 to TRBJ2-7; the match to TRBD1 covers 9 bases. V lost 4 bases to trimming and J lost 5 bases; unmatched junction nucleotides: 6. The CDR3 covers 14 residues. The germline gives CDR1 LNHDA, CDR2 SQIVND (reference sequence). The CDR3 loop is CASSKTGGKDEQYF. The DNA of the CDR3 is TGTGCCAGTAGTAAGACAGGGGGTAAGGACGAGCAGTACTTC.

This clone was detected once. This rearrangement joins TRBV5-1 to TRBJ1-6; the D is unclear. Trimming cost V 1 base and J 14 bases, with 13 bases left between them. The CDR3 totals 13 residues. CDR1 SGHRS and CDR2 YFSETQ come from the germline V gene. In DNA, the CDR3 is TGCGCCAGCAGCTTGTTAGGCGGCTCTTCCCTCCACTTT. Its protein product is CASSLLGGSSLHF.

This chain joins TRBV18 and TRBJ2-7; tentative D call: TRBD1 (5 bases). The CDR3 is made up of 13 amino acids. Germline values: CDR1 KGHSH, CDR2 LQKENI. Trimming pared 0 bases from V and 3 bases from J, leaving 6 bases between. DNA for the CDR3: TGTGCCAGCTCACCACCGGGGCGCTACGAGCAGTACTTC. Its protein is CASSPPGRYEQYF.

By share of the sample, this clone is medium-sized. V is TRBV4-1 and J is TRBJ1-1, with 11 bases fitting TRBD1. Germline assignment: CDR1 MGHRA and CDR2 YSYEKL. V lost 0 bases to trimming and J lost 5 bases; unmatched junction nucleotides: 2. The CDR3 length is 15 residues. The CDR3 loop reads CASSQEGTGGTEAFF. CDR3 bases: TGCGCCAGCAGCCAAGAGGGGACAGGGGGGACTGAAGCTTTCTTT.

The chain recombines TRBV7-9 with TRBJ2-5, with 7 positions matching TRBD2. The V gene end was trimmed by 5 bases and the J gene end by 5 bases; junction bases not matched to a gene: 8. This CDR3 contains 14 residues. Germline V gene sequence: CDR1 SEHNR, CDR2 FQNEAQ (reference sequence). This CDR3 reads CASSTGLVHETQYF. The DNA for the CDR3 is TGTGCCAGCAGCACAGGACTAGTCCACGAGACCCAGTACTTC. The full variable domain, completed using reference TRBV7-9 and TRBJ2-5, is DTGVSQNPRHKITKRGQNVTFRCDPISEHNRLYWYRQTLGQGPEFLTYFQNEAQLEKSRLLSDRFSAERPKGSFSTLEIQRTEQGDSAMYLCASSTGLVHETQYFGPGTRLLVL.

CDR3 sequence reads: CASSLGQGSYGYTF. The DNA of the CDR3 is TGTGCCAGCAGCTTAGGCCAGGGATCTTATGGCTACACCTTC. The chain has TRBV7-8 and TRBJ1-2, with a weak D call TRBD1 (5 bases). With 1 base removed from V and 5 bases from J, the gap between germline ends came to 11 bases. Looked up from germline, CDR1 is SGHVS and CDR2 is FQNEAQ. This CDR3 comprises 14 residues.

CDR3 amino acids: CASSLIPSSTDTQYF. The CDR3 DNA reads as TGTGCCAGCAGCTTAATCCCGTCTAGCACAGATACGCAGTATTTT. The chain employs TRBV7-2 and TRBJ2-3, with no clear D. V was shortened by 2 bases and J by 0 bases, with 9 bases between the two germline ends. CDR3 length equals 15 residues. Germline values: CDR1 SGHTA, CDR2 FQGNSA.

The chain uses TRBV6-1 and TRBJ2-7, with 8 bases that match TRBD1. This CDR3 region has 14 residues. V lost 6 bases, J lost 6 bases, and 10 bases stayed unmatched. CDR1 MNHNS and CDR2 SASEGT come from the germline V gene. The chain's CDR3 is CASSLGGQAVEQYF. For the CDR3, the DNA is TGTGCCAGCAGCCTTGGGGGACAGGCTGTCGAGCAGTACTTC.

In DNA, the CDR3 is TGTGCCAGCAGCGTACAGGGGGCGGACACTGAAGCTTTCTTT. As protein: CASSVQGADTEAFF. The chain uses TRBV7-3 and TRBJ1-1, with 9 nucleotides matching TRBD1. This CDR3 is built from 14 residues. The V gene's germline CDR1 is SGHTA and CDR2 FQGTGA. The ends lost 5 bases at V and 3 bases at J; junction bases unmatched: 4.

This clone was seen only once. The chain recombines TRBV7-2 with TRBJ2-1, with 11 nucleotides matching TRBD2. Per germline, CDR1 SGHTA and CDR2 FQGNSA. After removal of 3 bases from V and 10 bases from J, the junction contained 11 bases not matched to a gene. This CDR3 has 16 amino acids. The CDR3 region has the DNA TGTGCCAGCAGCTTCCTCCTAGCGGGGGGTTTTACGGAGCAGTTCTTC. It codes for CASSFLLAGGFTEQFF.

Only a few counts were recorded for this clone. The CDR3 here is CASSDSDTEAFF. As DNA, the CDR3 is TGTGCCAGCTCCGACAGCGACACTGAAGCTTTCTTT. The rearrangement links TRBV18 to TRBJ1-1, with D possibly matching TRBD1 (5 bases). V was pared by 6 bases and J by 3 bases, with 8 bases between. CDR1 is KGHSH, CDR2 LQKENI, per germline. This CDR3 is 12 amino acids long.

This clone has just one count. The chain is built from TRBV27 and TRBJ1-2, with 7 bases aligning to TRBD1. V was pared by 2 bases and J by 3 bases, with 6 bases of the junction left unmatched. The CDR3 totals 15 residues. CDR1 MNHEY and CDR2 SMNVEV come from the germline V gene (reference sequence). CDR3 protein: CASSLHRDSDYGYTF. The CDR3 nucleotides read TGTGCCAGCAGTTTACACCGGGACAGCGACTATGGCTACACCTTC.

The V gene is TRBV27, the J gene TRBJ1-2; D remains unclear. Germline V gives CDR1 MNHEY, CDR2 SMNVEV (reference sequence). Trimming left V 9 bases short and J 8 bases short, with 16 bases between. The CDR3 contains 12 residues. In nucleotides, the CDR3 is TGTGCCAGTAGTAGAGGAGGAGAAGGCTACACCTTC. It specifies CASSRGGEGYTF.

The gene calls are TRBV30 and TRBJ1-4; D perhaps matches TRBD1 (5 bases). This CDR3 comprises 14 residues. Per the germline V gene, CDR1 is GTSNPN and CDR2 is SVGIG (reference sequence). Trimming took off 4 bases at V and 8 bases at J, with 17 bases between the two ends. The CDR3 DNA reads TGTGCCTGGACCCGGACACTACACGGAGAAAAACTGTTTTTT. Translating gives CAWTRTLHGEKLFF. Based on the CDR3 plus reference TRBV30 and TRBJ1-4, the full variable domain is SQTIHQWPATLVQPVGSPLSLECTVEGTSNPNLYWYRQAAGRGLQLLFYSVGIGQISSEVPQNLSASRPQDRQFILSSKKLLLSDSGFYLCAWTRTLHGEKLFFGSGTQLSVL.

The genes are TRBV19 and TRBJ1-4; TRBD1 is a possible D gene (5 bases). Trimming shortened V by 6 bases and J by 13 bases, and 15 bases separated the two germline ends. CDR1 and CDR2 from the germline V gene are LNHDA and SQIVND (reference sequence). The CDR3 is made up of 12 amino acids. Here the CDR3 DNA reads TGTGCCAGTAGGATCGGGGGTAGGGGACTGTTTTTT. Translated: CASRIGGRGLFF.

For the CDR3, the DNA is TGTGCCATCAGTCAGACAGGGGCTGGAAACACCATATATTTT. Its protein product is CAISQTGAGNTIYF. The gene calls are TRBV10-3 and TRBJ1-3, with TRBD1 identical over 8 bases. J lost 2 bases, V lost 5 bases, and 2 bases had no gene match. The CDR3 loop spans 14 amino acids. The germline V gene encodes CDR1 ENHRY and CDR2 SYGVKD.

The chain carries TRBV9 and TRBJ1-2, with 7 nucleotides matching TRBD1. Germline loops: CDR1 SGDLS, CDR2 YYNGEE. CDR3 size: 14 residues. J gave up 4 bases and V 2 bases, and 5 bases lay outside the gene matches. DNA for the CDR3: TGTGCCAGCAGCGTTCCTGGGACAGCCTATGGCTACACCTTC. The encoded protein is CASSVPGTAYGYTF. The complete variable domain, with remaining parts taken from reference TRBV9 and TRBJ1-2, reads DSGVTQTPKHLITATGQRVTLRCSPRSGDLSVYWYQQSLDQGLQFLIQYYNGEERAKGNILERFSAQQFPDLHSELNLSSLELGDSALYFCASSVPGTAYGYTFGSGTRLTVV.

CDR3 bases: TGCGCCAGCAGAGCGACGGGGGGGCCGGGAAAACCCCAAAGAGAGACCCAGTACTTC. Amino acids: CASRATGGPGKPQRETQYF. The J gene is TRBJ2-5, the V gene TRBV5-1, with 8 bases that match TRBD2. This CDR3 has 19 residues. The germline CDR1 and CDR2 sequences are SGHRS and YFSETQ. The junction had 22 bases not matched to a gene; V was cut back by 5 bases and J by 4 bases. The whole variable domain, filled in from reference TRBV5-1 and TRBJ2-5, reads KAGVTQTPRYLIKTRGQQVTLSCSPISGHRSVSWYQQTPGQGLQFLFEYFSETQRNKGNFPGRFSGRQFSNSRSEMNVSTLELGDSALYLCASRATGGPGKPQRETQYFGPGTRLLVL.

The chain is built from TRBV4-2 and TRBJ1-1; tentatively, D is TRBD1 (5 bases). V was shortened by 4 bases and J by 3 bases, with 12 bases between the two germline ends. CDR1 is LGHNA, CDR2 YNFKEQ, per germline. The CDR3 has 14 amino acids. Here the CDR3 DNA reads TGTGCCAGCAGCCCCCGGGGGTGGGACACTGAAGCTTTCTTT. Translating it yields CASSPRGWDTEAFF.

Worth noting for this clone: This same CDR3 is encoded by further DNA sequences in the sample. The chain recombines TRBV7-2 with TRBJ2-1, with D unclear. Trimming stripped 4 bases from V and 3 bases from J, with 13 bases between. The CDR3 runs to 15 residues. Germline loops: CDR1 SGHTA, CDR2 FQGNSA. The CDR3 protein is CASSSAGLNYNEQFF. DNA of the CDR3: TGTGCCAGCAGCTCCGCAGGTTTGAACTACAATGAGCAGTTCTTC.

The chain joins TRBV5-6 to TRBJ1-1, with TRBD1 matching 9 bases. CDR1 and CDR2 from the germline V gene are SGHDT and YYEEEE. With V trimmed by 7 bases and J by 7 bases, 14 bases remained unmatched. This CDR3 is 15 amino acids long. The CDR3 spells CASGTGSLRGFEAFF. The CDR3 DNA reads TGTGCCAGCGGGACAGGGTCCCTCCGGGGATTTGAAGCTTTCTTT.

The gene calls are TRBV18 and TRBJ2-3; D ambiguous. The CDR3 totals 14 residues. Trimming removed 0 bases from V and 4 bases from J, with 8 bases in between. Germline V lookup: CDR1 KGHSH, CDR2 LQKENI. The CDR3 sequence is CASSPPGTPDTQYF. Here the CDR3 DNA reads TGTGCCAGCTCACCACCGGGCACTCCAGATACGCAGTATTTT.

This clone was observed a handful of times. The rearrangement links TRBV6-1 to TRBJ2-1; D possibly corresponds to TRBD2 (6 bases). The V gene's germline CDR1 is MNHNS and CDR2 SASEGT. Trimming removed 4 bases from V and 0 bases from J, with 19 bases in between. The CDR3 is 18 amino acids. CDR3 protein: CASSGFGTPLSSYNEQFF. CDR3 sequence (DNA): TGTGCCAGCAGTGGATTCGGGACTCCCCTGAGCTCCTACAATGAGCAGTTCTTC.

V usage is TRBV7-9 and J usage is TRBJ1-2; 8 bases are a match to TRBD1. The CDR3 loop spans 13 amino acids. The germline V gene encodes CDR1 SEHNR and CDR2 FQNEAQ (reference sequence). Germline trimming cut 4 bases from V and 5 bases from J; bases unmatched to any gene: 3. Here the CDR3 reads CASSSDRAYGYTF. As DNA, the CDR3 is TGTGCCAGCAGCTCGGACAGGGCTTATGGCTACACCTTC.

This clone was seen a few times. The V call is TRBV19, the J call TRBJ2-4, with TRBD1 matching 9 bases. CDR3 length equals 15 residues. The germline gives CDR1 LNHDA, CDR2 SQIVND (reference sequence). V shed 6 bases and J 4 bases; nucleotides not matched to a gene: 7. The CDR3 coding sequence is TGTGCCAGTAGCACAACCGGGACAGGGAAAAACATTCAGTACTTC. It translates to CASSTTGTGKNIQYF.

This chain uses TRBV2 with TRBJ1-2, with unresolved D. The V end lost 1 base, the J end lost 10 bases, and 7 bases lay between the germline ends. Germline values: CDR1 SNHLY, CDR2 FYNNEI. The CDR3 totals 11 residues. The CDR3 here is CASSEVQAYTF. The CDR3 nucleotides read TGTGCCAGCAGTGAAGTCCAGGCCTACACCTTC.

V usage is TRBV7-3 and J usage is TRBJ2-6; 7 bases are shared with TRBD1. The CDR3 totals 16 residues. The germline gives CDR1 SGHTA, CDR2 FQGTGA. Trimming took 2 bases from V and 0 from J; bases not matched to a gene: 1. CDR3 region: CASSLGTASGANVLTF. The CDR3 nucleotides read TGTGCCAGCAGCTTAGGGACAGCCTCTGGGGCCAACGTCCTGACTTTC.

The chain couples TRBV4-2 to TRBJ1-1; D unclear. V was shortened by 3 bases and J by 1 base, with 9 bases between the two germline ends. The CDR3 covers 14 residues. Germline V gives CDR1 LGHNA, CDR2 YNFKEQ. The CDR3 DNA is TGTGCCAGCAGCCACTATACAGCGAACACTGAAGCTTTCTTT. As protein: CASSHYTANTEAFF.

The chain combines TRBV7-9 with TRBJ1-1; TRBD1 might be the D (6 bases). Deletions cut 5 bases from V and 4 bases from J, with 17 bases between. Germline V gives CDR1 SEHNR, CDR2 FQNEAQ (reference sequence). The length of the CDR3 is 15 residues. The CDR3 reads CASSQGGGGGTEAFF. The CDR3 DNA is TGTGCCAGCAGCCAAGGGGGGGGCGGTGGCACTGAAGCTTTCTTT.

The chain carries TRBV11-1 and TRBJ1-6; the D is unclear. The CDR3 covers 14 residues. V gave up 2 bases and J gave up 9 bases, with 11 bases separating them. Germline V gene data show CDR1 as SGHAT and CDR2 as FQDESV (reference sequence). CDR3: CASSLTRDSSPLHF. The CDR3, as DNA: TGTGCCAGCAGCTTAACGCGGGATTCTTCACCCCTCCACTTT.